This T cell receptor beta chain was obtained from a study of Graves' ophthalmopathy and Graves' hyperthyroidism. Overall study: Blood was drawn at initial diagnosis, before any treatment. Whole-study findings and limits: Blood contained most expanded thyroid clonotypes exceeding 0.001 frequency. An approximately 82% specificity and around 90% sensitivity were achieved by a 13-signature model that separated ophthalmopathy from stable hyperthyroidism.

Ophthalmopathy in the donors was of moderate-to-severe activity, with CAS ≥3, NOSPECS ≥4 and duration under 3 months. This clonotype was seen a few times. Its antigen is currently unknown. RNA served as the template for amplifying TCR beta CDR3 regions. First-round RT-PCR used HTBI primers; second-round multiplex PCR followed. MiXCR was run by TCRdb on the multiplex PCR reads, yielding one entry per CDR3 protein. Here the sample spans about 740,000 distinct CDR3 sequences, 40% being singletons. Germline V gene sequence: CDR1 WSHSY, CDR2 SAAADI. This CDR3 contains 15 residues. Trimming cost V 6 bases and J 2 bases; bases outside gene matches: 5.

Material: peripheral blood. This clonotype originated in an adult man with Graves' ophthalmopathy. The chain has TRBV10-2 and TRBJ1-5; 9 bases are shared with TRBD1. The chain's CDR3 is CASRETGGGNQPQHF. The CDR3 nucleotides read TGCGCCAGCAGAGAAACAGGGGGCGGCAATCAGCCCCAGCATTTT.